The TCR beta chain under discussion was sequenced for a study of T cell repertoires in cytomegalovirus infection. Study summary: HLA-B-restricted CMV epitopes that are well studied, plus recently identified HLA-C-restricted ones, were used by the study. Public TCR beta signatures were indicative of both CMV infection and a matching HLA type.

The table lists this clonotype with many counts. Its specificity is not known. The CDR3 contains 16 residues. Per the germline V gene, CDR1 is SEHNR and CDR2 is FQNEAQ (reference sequence). V gave up 4 bases and J gave up 4 bases; unmatched junction bases: 4. TCRdb redid the calling of the reads with MiXCR, one entry per CDR3 protein. The sample contains fewer than 1,000,000 distinct CDR3 sequences, approximately 32% of which appear only once. Source: cultured CD8+ T cells from PBMCs, taken from culture after CMV antigen stimulation. This chain uses TRBV7-9 with TRBJ2-2; 12 bases match TRBD2. This TCR came from a human donor in good health (CMV status not recorded). Some clones in this sample may be carry-over from other donors' samples. The CDR3 DNA reads as TGTGCCAGCAGCTCCACTAGCGGGGGGTTCACCGGGGAGCTGTTTTTT. Translating gives CASSSTSGGFTGELFF.